A single sample gave rise to the 17 T cell receptor beta chains below, sequenced in a study of blood T cell repertoires in COVID-19. The repertoire was sequenced with immunoSEQ multiplex PCR; TCRdb's copy has only in-frame clones and lacks some. The sample includes about 90,000 clones, 80% of them seen just once. The sample taken for sequencing was peripheral blood. The receptor set was obtained from a woman aged 70 to 79 with acute or convalescent COVID-19.

The chain employs TRBV6-5 and TRBJ1-6; D may be TRBD1 (6 bases). The germline CDR1 and CDR2 sequences are MNHEY and SVGAGI. The CDR3 contains 16 residues. V lost 3 bases, J lost 7 bases, and 16 bases lay in between. CDR3 loop: CASSYAGGARNSPLHF. The CDR3 DNA reads TGTGCCAGCAGTTATGCGGGGGGCGCGCGGAATTCACCCCTCCACTTT.

CDR3 sequence (DNA): TGTGCCAGCAGCCAAGACGGCCCTAGCGGGTACCAAGATACGCAGTATTTT. Protein product: CASSQDGPSGYQDTQYF. The chain joins TRBV3-1 (or the pseudogene TRBV3-2) to TRBJ2-3, with 8 bases that match TRBD2. This CDR3 is 17 amino acids long. CDR1 and CDR2 from the germline V gene are LGHDT and YNNKEL (reference sequence). V lost 0 bases and J lost 5; bases outside the gene matches: 10.

V usage is TRBV3-1 (or the pseudogene TRBV3-2) and J usage is TRBJ2-1, with 9 bases aligning to TRBD2. The CDR3 totals 15 residues. The V gene end was trimmed by 4 bases and the J gene end by 9 bases; junction bases not matched to a gene: 10. Per germline, CDR1 LGHDT and CDR2 YNNKEL (reference sequence). Here the CDR3 reads CASSPLGTSSGEQFF. For the CDR3, the DNA is TGTGCCAGCAGCCCCCTAGGGACTAGCTCGGGTGAGCAGTTCTTC.

This rearrangement joins TRBV19 to TRBJ2-7; 7 bases map to TRBD1. This CDR3 comprises 13 residues. CDR1 is LNHDA, CDR2 SQIVND, per germline (reference sequence). The ends lost 5 bases at V and 2 bases at J; junction bases unmatched: 3. The CDR3 reads CASSRTGTYEQYF. In nucleotides, the CDR3 is TGTGCCAGTAGTCGGACAGGCACCTACGAGCAGTACTTC.

The chain links TRBV9 to TRBJ2-7; a possible D gene is TRBD2 (5 bases). The CDR3 consists of 14 residues. The germline V and J ends were trimmed by 0 bases and 4 bases, with 11 bases remaining between them. Germline CDR1 and CDR2: SGDLS and YYNGEE. The CDR3: CASSVGAGPYEQYF. The CDR3 nucleotides read TGTGCCAGCAGCGTAGGGGCGGGTCCGTACGAGCAGTACTTC.

This chain links TRBV4-2 with TRBJ1-5; weak D call: TRBD1 (5 bases). The germline V and J ends were trimmed by 0 bases and 11 bases, with 20 bases remaining between them. The CDR3 is 16 residues long. Germline CDR1 and CDR2: LGHNA and YNFKEQ. This CDR3 is CASSQDPGGWSGTQHF. The CDR3 DNA is TGTGCCAGCAGCCAAGATCCCGGGGGATGGAGCGGGACCCAGCATTTT.

J is TRBJ1-6 and V is TRBV11-2, with 7 bases fitting TRBD1. The V segment lost 6 bases and the J segment 3 bases; nucleotides outside the gene matches: 5. The CDR3 runs 15 residues. Germline CDR1 reads SGHAT; CDR2 reads FQNNGV. In nucleotides, the CDR3 is TGTGCCAGCAGGCCTAGGACAGGCTATAATTCACCCCTCCACTTT. It yields the protein CASRPRTGYNSPLHF.

The chain has TRBV5-1 and TRBJ2-1; TRBD2 might be the D (5 bases). Germline V gene lookup returns CDR1 SGHRS and CDR2 YFSETQ. The CDR3 spans 13 residues. V was pared by 6 bases and J by 4 bases, with 11 bases between. The CDR3 DNA reads as TGCGCCAGCAAACCTCGGGGTTACAATGAGCAGTTCTTC. This encodes CASKPRGYNEQFF.

This chain joins TRBV5-6 and TRBJ1-1; D is uncertain. V lost 7 bases, J lost 5 bases, and 18 bases lay in between. CDR1 and CDR2 (germline): SGHDT, YYEEEE. The CDR3 length is 14 residues. CDR3 in amino acids: CASLEVGVETEAFF. CDR3 nucleotide sequence: TGTGCCAGCCTAGAAGTCGGGGTCGAAACTGAAGCTTTCTTT.

This clone has a handful of counts. The chain joins TRBV6-4 to TRBJ2-1; 9 bases align to TRBD2. The CDR3 sequence is 15 residues long. Germline V CDR1 and CDR2: MRHNA, SNTAGT. Trimming at V came to 0 bases and at J to 3 bases, leaving 0 bases not matched to a gene. CDR3 bases: TGTGCCAGCAGTGACTCAGCGGGAGGCTACAATGAGCAGTTCTTC. This codes for CASSDSAGGYNEQFF.

The rearrangement joins TRBV6-1 to TRBJ1-6; TRBD1 matches 7 bases. The CDR3 has 16 amino acids. The germline V gene has CDR1 MNHNS and CDR2 SASEGT. With V trimmed by 2 bases and J by 6 bases, 7 bases remained unmatched. DNA for the CDR3: TGTGCCAGCAGTGAAACCGGGACAGTGCCTAATTCACCCCTCCACTTT. It yields the protein CASSETGTVPNSPLHF.

The genes are TRBV7-8 and TRBJ2-3; 12 bases fit TRBD2. CDR1 and CDR2 (germline): SGHVS, FQNEAQ. V shed 5 bases, J shed 1 base, and the junction held 4 bases outside the gene matches. CDR3 size: 16 residues. CDR3 bases: TGTGCCAGCAGCATACTAGCGGGAGGCGGCACAGATACGCAGTATTTT. Translating gives CASSILAGGGTDTQYF.

The sample holds a few counts of this clone. The V call is TRBV7-9, the J call TRBJ2-7; D is possibly TRBD2 (6 bases). The germline V gene has CDR1 SEHNR and CDR2 FQNEAQ (reference sequence). The germline V and J ends were trimmed by 5 bases and 5 bases, with 19 bases remaining between them. The CDR3 totals 15 residues. For the CDR3, the DNA is TGTGCCAGCAGCCTCGGATCGGGGAGGAGCAACGAGCAGTACTTC. Translation gives CASSLGSGRSNEQYF.

The chain carries TRBV6-2 or TRBV6-3 and TRBJ1-5; TRBD1 is a possible D gene (5 bases). V dropped 0 bases and J dropped 0 bases, with 21 bases sitting between them. The CDR3 has 20 residues. CDR1 is MNHEY and CDR2 is SVGEGT in the germline V gene. In DNA, the CDR3 is TGTGCCAGCAGTTACTCGAAAGACCAGGGAACCCCCTATAGCAATCAGCCCCAGCATTTT. It yields the protein CASSYSKDQGTPYSNQPQHF.

J is TRBJ2-5 and V is TRBV20-1; the match to TRBD2 covers 7 bases. Germline V lookup: CDR1 DFQATT, CDR2 SNEGSKA (reference sequence). V trimming: 3 bases; J trimming: 3 bases; junction bases outside the gene matches: 4. This CDR3 is 13 amino acids long. In DNA form, the CDR3 reads TGCAGTGCTAGTTGGCTAGCGGAAGAGACCCAGTACTTC. Translating gives CSASWLAEETQYF.

This clone has only a few counts. The V gene is TRBV2, the J gene TRBJ1-3, with 9 bases lining up with TRBD1. V lost 7 bases to trimming and J lost 5 bases; unmatched junction nucleotides: 12. This CDR3 spans 16 amino acids. CDR1 and CDR2 from the germline V gene are SNHLY and FYNNEI. The CDR3 sequence is CASTRSVGTGRNTIYF. CDR3 DNA: TGTGCCAGCACCAGAAGCGTCGGGACAGGGAGAAACACCATATATTTT. Full variable domain (outside the CDR3, taken from reference TRBV2 and TRBJ1-3): EPEVTQTPSHQVTQMGQEVILRCVPISNHLYFYWYRQILGQKVEFLVSFYNNEISEKSEIFDDQFSVERPDGSNFTLKIRSTKLEDSAMYFCASTRSVGTGRNTIYFGEGSWLTVV.

The chain couples TRBV4-2 to TRBJ1-4, with a tentative D call TRBD1 (6 bases). There are 16 residues in the CDR3. V was clipped by 0 bases and J by 4 bases, with 12 bases between them. Looked up from germline, CDR1 is LGHNA and CDR2 is YNFKEQ. In DNA, the CDR3 is TGTGCCAGCAGCCAAGAGGGGGGGCTGAATAATGAAAAACTGTTTTTT. Translation gives CASSQEGGLNNEKLFF.